These 18 T cell receptor beta chains share one sample of origin, sequenced in a study of blood T cell repertoires in COVID-19. Profiled with immunoSEQ multiplex PCR; TCRdb holds only in-frame clones, not every one. Counted here are about 150,000 clones, around 83% occurring once; the ten biggest clones make up roughly 8.9%. The sequencing input was peripheral blood. The receptors shown here come from a woman in her forties or fifties with acute or convalescent COVID-19.

V gene TRBV18 combines with J gene TRBJ1-1; D remains unclear. The CDR3 length is 12 residues. Trimming removed 3 bases from V and 5 bases from J, with 7 bases in between. The V gene's germline CDR1 is KGHSH and CDR2 LQKENI. Written as DNA, the CDR3 is TGTGCCAGCTCACCCCGGGATACTGAAGCTTTCTTT. Residues: CASSPRDTEAFF.

This clone was seen once. J is TRBJ1-5 and V is TRBV5-8; 7 bases fit TRBD1. The V gene end was trimmed by 1 base and the J gene end by 0 bases; junction bases not matched to a gene: 7. The V gene's germline CDR1 is SGHTS and CDR2 YDEGEE. This CDR3 has 17 residues. Here the CDR3 reads CASSLIGQDYSNQPQHF. CDR3 DNA sequence: TGTGCCAGCAGCTTGATCGGACAGGACTATAGCAATCAGCCCCAGCATTTT.

A few counts support this clone. This rearrangement joins TRBV18 to TRBJ1-6; 10 nucleotides agree with TRBD1. V was clipped by 3 bases and J by 7 bases; unmatched bases: 3. The germline V gene has CDR1 KGHSH and CDR2 LQKENI. The CDR3 is made up of 15 amino acids. CDR3 nucleotide sequence: TGTGCCAGCTCACCCGGGACAGGGGCCAATTCACCCCTCCACTTT. Residues: CASSPGTGANSPLHF. Variable domain in full (rest from reference TRBV18 and TRBJ1-6): NAGVMQNPRHLVRRRGQEARLRCSPMKGHSHVYWYRQLPEEGLKFMVYLQKENIIDESGMPKERFSAEFPKEGPSILRIQQVVRGDSAAYFCASSPGTGANSPLHFGNGTRLTVT.

The chain is built from TRBV18 and TRBJ1-2, with TRBD1 as a possible D gene (5 bases). In germline, CDR1 is KGHSH, CDR2 LQKENI. The CDR3 loop spans 13 amino acids. The V and J ends lost 3 bases and 4 bases respectively, with 9 bases between them. In DNA, the CDR3 is TGTGCCAGCTCACCGACGGACATCTATGGCTACACCTTC. Amino acids: CASSPTDIYGYTF.

The V call is TRBV2, the J call TRBJ1-5, with D perhaps TRBD1 (6 bases). Germline CDR1 is SNHLY and CDR2 is FYNNEI. CDR3 length: 15 amino acids. Trimming cost V 3 bases and J 4 bases, with 13 bases left between them. This CDR3 reads CASSDPRGSNQPQHF. CDR3 nucleotide sequence: TGTGCCAGCAGTGATCCCAGGGGTAGTAATCAGCCCCAGCATTTT.

This chain connects TRBV5-1 to TRBJ2-7; D is unresolved. V gave up 2 bases and J gave up 3 bases, with 12 bases separating them. The CDR3 runs 14 residues. Per the germline V gene, CDR1 is SGHRS and CDR2 is YFSETQ. CDR3 DNA sequence: TGCGCCAGCAGCTTTGGCGGCAAAGTCTACGAGCAGTACTTC. Translated, it gives CASSFGGKVYEQYF.

The CDR3 spells CASRDTNYGYTF. The CDR3 bases are TGTGCCAGTAGAGACACCAACTATGGCTACACCTTC. V is TRBV19 and J is TRBJ1-2; D not certain. Germline lookup yields CDR1 LNHDA and CDR2 SQIVND (reference sequence). The CDR3 consists of 12 residues. V was clipped by 6 bases and J by 2 bases, with 7 bases between them. The entire variable domain, with the rest obtained from reference TRBV19 and TRBJ1-2, is as follows: DGGITQSPKYLFRKEGQNVTLSCEQNLNHDAMYWYRQDPGQGLRLIYYSQIVNDFQKGDIAEGYSVSREKKESFPLTVTSAQKNPTAFYLCASRDTNYGYTFGSGTRLTVV.

V is TRBV25-1 and J is TRBJ1-3, with 7 bases identical to TRBD1. Germline V lookup: CDR1 MGHDK, CDR2 SYGVNS. The CDR3 is 15 amino acids. V was clipped by 2 bases and J by 4 bases; unmatched bases: 5. The CDR3 here is CASSEAGGPGNTIYF. The CDR3 DNA reads as TGTGCCAGCAGTGAAGCAGGGGGGCCGGGAAACACCATATATTTT.

The gene calls are TRBV10-2 and TRBJ1-2, with 10 nucleotides matching TRBD1. CDR3 length equals 14 residues. From germline, CDR1 is WSHSY and CDR2 SAAADI. The V and J ends lost 6 bases and 2 bases, in that order; junction bases with no gene match: 3. The CDR3 protein is CASSQGQGNYGYTF. The CDR3 coding sequence is TGCGCCAGCAGCCAGGGACAGGGGAACTATGGCTACACCTTC.

The chain is built from TRBV5-5 and TRBJ2-2, with a weak D call TRBD2 (7 bases). The CDR3 extends over 16 amino acids. Germline CDR1 SGHKS, CDR2 YYEKEE (reference sequence). Deletions cut 1 base from V and 3 bases from J, with 13 bases between. This CDR3 is CASSLMGGAYTGELFF. In nucleotides, the CDR3 is TGTGCCAGCAGCTTGATGGGGGGGGCGTACACCGGGGAGCTGTTTTTT.

The V and J genes are TRBV5-1 and TRBJ2-1; TRBD2 is a possible D gene (6 bases). Germline V gene lookup returns CDR1 SGHRS and CDR2 YFSETQ. The length of the CDR3 is 16 residues. Trimming stripped 0 bases from V and 2 bases from J, with 12 bases between. CDR3 residues: CASSLGEWEAYNEQFF. The CDR3 region has the DNA TGCGCCAGCAGCTTGGGGGAGTGGGAGGCCTACAATGAGCAGTTCTTC. Complete variable domain (other parts from reference TRBV5-1 and TRBJ2-1): KAGVTQTPRYLIKTRGQQVTLSCSPISGHRSVSWYQQTPGQGLQFLFEYFSETQRNKGNFPGRFSGRQFSNSRSEMNVSTLELGDSALYLCASSLGEWEAYNEQFFGPGTRLTVL.

The chain recombines TRBV30 with TRBJ1-5; unclear D gene. CDR1 is GTSNPN and CDR2 is SVGIG in the germline V gene (reference sequence). The length of the CDR3 is 16 residues. V lost 3 bases and J lost 0, with 15 bases in between. The CDR3 protein is CAWRIGGRYSNQPQHF. The CDR3 DNA is TGTGCCTGGAGGATTGGAGGGAGATATAGCAATCAGCCCCAGCATTTT.

This clone occurred once. The J gene is TRBJ2-1, the V gene TRBV25-1; TRBD2 agrees at 11 bases. After removal of 8 bases from V and 13 bases from J, the junction contained 4 bases not matched to a gene. CDR1 is MGHDK and CDR2 is SYGVNS in the germline V gene. The CDR3 contains 11 residues. The CDR3 protein is CASSSGRLQFF. For the CDR3, the DNA is TGTGCCAGCTCTAGCGGGAGGCTCCAGTTCTTC.

The rearrangement uses TRBV7-7 and TRBJ2-2; unclear D gene. Germline V CDR1 and CDR2: SSHAT, FNYEAQ (reference sequence). The CDR3 is made up of 15 amino acids. The V end lost 1 base, the J end lost 0 bases, and 6 bases lay between the germline ends. The CDR3 sequence: CASSLGSPNTGELFF. The DNA of the CDR3 is TGTGCCAGCAGCTTAGGTAGCCCGAACACCGGGGAGCTGTTTTTT.

The CDR3 nucleotides are TGCGCCAGCAGCTTGAACGCGGGGAGAAGCGAAAAACTGTTTTTT. This translates into CASSLNAGRSEKLFF. The chain joins TRBV5-1 to TRBJ1-4; no firm D call. The germline V and J ends were trimmed by 1 base and 8 bases, with 15 bases remaining between them. The CDR3 has 15 amino acids. In germline, CDR1 is SGHRS, CDR2 YFSETQ.

This chain uses TRBV11-2 with TRBJ2-1, with D perhaps matching TRBD2 (6 bases). CDR1 SGHAT and CDR2 FQNNGV come from the germline V gene. The V and J ends lost 4 bases and 5 bases respectively, with 15 bases between them. The CDR3 is made up of 15 amino acids. CDR3 protein: CASSSGPREHNEQFF. CDR3 DNA: TGTGCCAGCAGCTCCGGACCTCGGGAGCACAATGAGCAGTTCTTC.

The V call is TRBV18, the J call TRBJ1-2, with D maybe TRBD1 (5 bases). The CDR3 spans 13 residues. The germline V gene has CDR1 KGHSH and CDR2 LQKENI. The V gene lost 3 bases and the J gene lost 5 bases, with 10 bases spanning the gap. DNA of the CDR3: TGTGCCAGCTCACCCGACAGAGAATATGGCTACACCTTC. It translates to CASSPDREYGYTF.

The rearrangement uses TRBV4-1 and TRBJ2-1; 11 positions agree with TRBD1. CDR1 MGHRA and CDR2 YSYEKL come from the germline V gene. The junction had 7 bases not matched to a gene; V was cut back by 3 bases and J by 3 bases. This CDR3 has 17 residues. The CDR3: CASSHDLDRGLYNEQFF. In DNA, the CDR3 is TGCGCCAGCAGCCATGATCTGGACAGGGGGCTCTACAATGAGCAGTTCTTC.